The entry below gives a single T cell receptor beta chain sequence along with its context. Stable Graves' hyperthyroidism meant no ophthalmopathy progression within 18 months. Diagnosing involved the use of clinical symptoms, serum thyroxine and TRAb, thyroid ultrasound and orbital computed tomography. Amplification of TCR beta CDR3 regions was performed using RNA transcripts as template. TCR CDR3 underwent first-round RT-PCR with the HTBI primer set. TCRdb reprocessed the multiplex PCR reads with MiXCR, giving one entry per CDR3 protein. In the table there are 700,000 or so distinct CDR3 sequences, less than 20% of which are singletons. These data originate in a study of T cells in Graves' hyperthyroidism and ophthalmopathy. At the level of the study: Upon initial diagnosis and before any treatment, peripheral blood was collected.

The receptor comes from a man aged 18 to 30 with Graves' hyperthyroidism. The material sequenced was blood.

The CDR3 sequence: CATSPGSTDTQYF. Written as DNA, the CDR3 is TGTGCCACCAGCCCAGGAAGTACAGATACGCAGTATTTT. This chain uses TRBV15 with TRBJ2-3; D ambiguous. Germline-derived CDR1 and CDR2 are LNHNV and YYDKDF (reference sequence). CDR3 length: 13 residues. V dropped 5 bases and J dropped 3 bases, with 9 bases sitting between them.